The TCR beta chain under discussion was sequenced for a study of blood T cells in healthy people across ages. From germline, CDR1 is SNHLY and CDR2 FYNNEI. CDR3 length equals 13 residues. J lost 7 bases, V lost 7 bases, and 6 bases had no gene match. Primed by a sample-barcoded 5' primer and a J-beta primer mix, a second PCR proceeded for 7 to 11 cycles. TCRdb fed the 5' RACE reads into MiXCR, producing one record per CDR3 protein. This table has around 800,000 distinct CDR3 sequences, more than 40% appearing once. The specimen was blood. The V call is TRBV2, the J call TRBJ1-5; 8 bases are a match to TRBD1. This clonotype was obtained from a man aged 55 to 70 in good health. The DNA for the CDR3 is TGTGCCAGCACGCAGGGGGCGATACAGCCCCAGCATTTT. Its protein product is CASTQGAIQPQHF.